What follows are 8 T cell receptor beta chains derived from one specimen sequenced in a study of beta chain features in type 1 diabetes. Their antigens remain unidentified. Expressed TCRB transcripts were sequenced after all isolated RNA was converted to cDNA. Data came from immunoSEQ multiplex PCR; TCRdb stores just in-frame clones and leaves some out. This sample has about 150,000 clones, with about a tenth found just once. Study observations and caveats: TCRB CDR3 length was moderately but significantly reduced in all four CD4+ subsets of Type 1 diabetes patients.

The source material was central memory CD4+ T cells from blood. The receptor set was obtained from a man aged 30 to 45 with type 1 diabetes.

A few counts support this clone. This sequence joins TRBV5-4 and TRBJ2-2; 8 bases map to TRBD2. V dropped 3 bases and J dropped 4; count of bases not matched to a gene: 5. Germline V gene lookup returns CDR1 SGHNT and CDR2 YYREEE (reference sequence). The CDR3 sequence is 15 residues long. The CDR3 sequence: CASSSQGLATGELFF. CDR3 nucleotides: TGTGCCAGCAGCTCTCAAGGACTAGCCACCGGGGAGCTGTTTTTT.

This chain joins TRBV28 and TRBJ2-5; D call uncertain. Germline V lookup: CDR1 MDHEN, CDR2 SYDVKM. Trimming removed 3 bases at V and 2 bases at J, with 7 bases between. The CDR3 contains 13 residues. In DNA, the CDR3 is TGTGCCAGCAGTTTGCCAGATCAAGAGACCCAGTACTTC. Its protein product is CASSLPDQETQYF.

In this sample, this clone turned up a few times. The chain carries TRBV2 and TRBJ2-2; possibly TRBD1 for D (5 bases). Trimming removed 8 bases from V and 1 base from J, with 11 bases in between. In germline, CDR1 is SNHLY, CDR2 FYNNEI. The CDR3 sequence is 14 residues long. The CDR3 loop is CASDLQGNTGELFF. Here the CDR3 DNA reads TGTGCCAGCGATCTCCAGGGGAACACCGGGGAGCTGTTTTTT.

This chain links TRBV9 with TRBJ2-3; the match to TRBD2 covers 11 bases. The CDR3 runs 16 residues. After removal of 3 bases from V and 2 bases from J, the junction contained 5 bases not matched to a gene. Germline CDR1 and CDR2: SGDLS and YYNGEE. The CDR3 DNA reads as TGTGCCAGCAGCGCCGGGACTAGCGGCACCACAGATACGCAGTATTTT. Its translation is CASSAGTSGTTDTQYF.

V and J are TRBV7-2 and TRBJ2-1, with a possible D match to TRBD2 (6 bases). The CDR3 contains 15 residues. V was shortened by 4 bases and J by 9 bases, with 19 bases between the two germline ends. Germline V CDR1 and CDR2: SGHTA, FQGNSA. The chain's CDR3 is CASSSSSQEGGEQFF. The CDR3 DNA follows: TGTGCCAGCAGCTCATCATCTCAGGAGGGCGGTGAGCAGTTCTTC.

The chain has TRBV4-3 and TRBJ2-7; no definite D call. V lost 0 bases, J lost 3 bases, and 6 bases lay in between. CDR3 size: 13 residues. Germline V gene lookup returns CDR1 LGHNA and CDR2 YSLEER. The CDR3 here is CASSQEANYEQYF. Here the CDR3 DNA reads TGCGCCAGCAGCCAAGAGGCAAACTACGAGCAGTACTTC.

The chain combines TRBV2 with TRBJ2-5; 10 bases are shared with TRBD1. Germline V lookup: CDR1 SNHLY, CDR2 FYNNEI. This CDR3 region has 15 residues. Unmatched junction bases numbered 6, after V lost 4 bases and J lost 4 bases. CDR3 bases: TGTGCCAGCAGTGGACAGGGGGCCGGAGGAGAGACCCAGTACTTC. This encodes CASSGQGAGGETQYF.

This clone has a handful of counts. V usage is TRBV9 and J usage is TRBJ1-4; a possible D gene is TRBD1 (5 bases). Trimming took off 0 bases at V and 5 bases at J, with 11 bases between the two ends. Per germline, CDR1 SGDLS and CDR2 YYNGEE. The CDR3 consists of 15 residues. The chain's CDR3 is CASSVAVRANEKLFF. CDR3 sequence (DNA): TGTGCCAGCAGCGTAGCGGTCAGGGCCAATGAAAAACTGTTTTTT. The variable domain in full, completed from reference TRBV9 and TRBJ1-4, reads DSGVTQTPKHLITATGQRVTLRCSPRSGDLSVYWYQQSLDQGLQFLIQYYNGEERAKGNILERFSAQQFPDLHSELNLSSLELGDSALYFCASSVAVRANEKLFFGSGTQLSVL.